The rows below give T cell receptor beta chains drawn from one sample of a study of T cell changes during pregnancy in multiple sclerosis. TCRdb's table, derived via immunoSEQ multiplex PCR, lists solely in-frame clones and lacks some. The sample lists under 65,000 clones; about 92% were seen once. The sample was peripheral blood, taken in the first trimester of pregnancy. The receptors shown here come from a female donor in good health, enrolled as a control in a pregnancy study. Both conserved end residues are part of each CDR3. The D gene is left open where the match is weak. Size values are once, few and many counts, or a class for expanded clones, and some rows have none.

>NA|TRBJ1-1|NA|TRBV6-5
CASSYSKPGGLEAFF
TGTGCCAGCAGTTACTCGAAGCCGGGGGGACTTGAAGCTTTCTTT
>NA|TRBJ2-7|TRBD2|TRBV4-3
CASSQGPLAGDREQYF
TGCGCCAGCAGCCAAGGGCCCCTAGCGGGAGATCGAGAGCAGTACTTC
>NA|TRBJ1-1|NA|TRBV7-8
CASSLIGGNMNTEAFF
TGTGCCAGCAGCCTGATTGGGGGGAACATGAACACTGAAGCTTTCTTT
>NA|TRBJ1-1|NA|TRBV7-9
CASSSSGGMNTEAFF
TGTGCCAGCAGCTCCTCCGGAGGAATGAACACTGAAGCTTTCTTT
>NA|TRBJ2-5|NA|TRBV28
CASSLSRETAEETQYF
TGTGCCAGCAGTTTATCCCGGGAGACAGCCGAAGAGACCCAGTACTTC
>once|TRBJ2-7|NA|TRBV2
CASRGGARYEQYF
TGTGCCAGCAGGGGGGGGGCGAGGTACGAGCAGTACTTC
>NA|TRBJ2-1|NA|TRBV10-3
CAISQTHNEGFF
TGTGCCATCAGTCAGACTCACAATGAGGGGTTCTTC
>NA|TRBJ2-1|NA|TRBV11-2
CASSLGPARNEQFF
TGTGCCAGCAGCTTAGGCCCCGCCCGGAATGAGCAGTTCTTC
>NA|TRBJ1-6|NA|TRBV4-3
CASSQDEGLDSPLHF
TGCGCCAGCAGCCAAGATGAGGGACTGGATTCACCCCTCCACTTT
>few|TRBJ2-5|NA|TRBV7-9
CASSSDLKQETQYF
TGTGCCAGCAGCTCGGACTTGAAACAAGAGACCCAGTACTTC
>NA|TRBJ1-4|TRBD1|TRBV18
CASSPGTGDEKLFF
TGTGCCAGCTCACCGGGGACAGGTGACGAAAAACTGTTTTTT
>NA|TRBJ2-7|TRBD1|TRBV14
CASSHRDRDAYEQYF
TGTGCCAGCAGCCACCGGGACAGGGATGCCTACGAGCAGTACTTC
>few|TRBJ1-5|NA|TRBV6-4
CASSDSINQPQHF
TGTGCCAGCAGTGACAGCATCAATCAGCCCCAGCATTTT
>NA|TRBJ2-3|NA|TRBV12-5
CASGLVRGDTQYF
TGTGCTAGTGGTTTGGTACGGGGAGATACGCAGTATTTT
>NA|TRBJ1-2|TRBD1|TRBV28
CASNIKRDRGYGYTF
TGTGCCAGCAATATAAAGAGGGACAGGGGGTATGGCTACACCTTC
>NA|TRBJ1-5|TRBD1|TRBV2
CASSRTGFGGNQPQHF
TGTGCCAGCAGCCGGACAGGGTTTGGGGGCAATCAGCCCCAGCATTTT
>once|TRBJ1-5|TRBD1|TRBV10-3
CAISDGTGGQPQHF
TGTGCCATCAGTGATGGGACAGGGGGACAGCCCCAGCATTTT
>NA|TRBJ2-7|TRBD1|TRBV10-1
CASSALADRVYEQYF
TGCGCCAGCAGTGCCCTAGCCGACAGGGTATACGAGCAGTACTTC
>NA|TRBJ1-1|TRBD1|TRBV18
CASSLGQGASTEAFF
TGTGCCAGCTCACTGGGACAGGGGGCGAGCACTGAAGCTTTCTTT
>once|TRBJ2-6|TRBD1|TRBV5-1
CASGPGTGTGANVLTF
TGCGCCAGCGGTCCCGGGACAGGGACTGGGGCCAACGTCCTGACTTTC
>NA|TRBJ2-7|NA|TRBV2
CASAGGEQYF
TGTGCCAGCGCCGGTGGCGAGCAGTACTTC
>NA|TRBJ2-1|TRBD2|TRBV6-5
CASSLSGSYNEQFF
TGTGCCAGCAGTCTAAGCGGGAGTTACAATGAGCAGTTCTTC
>NA|TRBJ2-1|NA|TRBV25-1
CASSDLDRASGGPNEQFF
TGTGCCAGCAGTGACCTGGACAGGGCCAGCGGGGGGCCCAATGAGCAGTTCTTC
>NA|TRBJ2-5|TRBD1|TRBV11-2
CASSPWDREETQYF
TGTGCCAGCAGCCCGTGGGACAGGGAAGAGACCCAGTACTTC
>few|TRBJ1-6|NA|TRBV4-2
CASSPGTHNSPLHF
TGTGCCAGCAGCCCCGGGACTCATAATTCACCCCTCCACTTT
>few|TRBJ1-6|NA|TRBV7-9
CASSDNVGSPLHF
TGTGCCAGCAGCGACAACGTTGGTTCACCCCTCCACTTT
>NA|TRBJ1-2|NA|TRBV30
CAFHRVRGYGYTF
TGTGCCTTCCACAGGGTGAGAGGCTATGGCTACACCTTC
>NA|TRBJ2-2|NA|TRBV19
CASTSEARVGNTGELFF
NA
>once|TRBJ2-7|NA|TRBV7-2
CASSLNGVEQYF
TGTGCCAGCAGCTTAAACGGGGTTGAGCAGTACTTC